The 12 T cell receptor beta chains below come from one sample, sequenced in a study of CD8+ T cells in alopecia areata. It was cDNA, reverse transcribed from extracted RNA, that served as the sequencing template. Measured with immunoSEQ multiplex PCR; TCRdb has only the in-frame clones, and not every one. This table has more than 90,000 clones, 30% to 40% appearing once. Input material: CD4+ T cells sorted from blood. These receptors were obtained from a human donor with alopecia areata.

The CDR3 sequence: CASSLAGRAEGYTF. The CDR3 DNA reads TGCGCCAGCAGCTTGGCCGGCAGGGCTGAAGGCTACACCTTC. V gene TRBV5-1 combines with J gene TRBJ1-2, with D maybe TRBD1 (5 bases). V lost 0 bases to trimming and J lost 8 bases, with 14 bases between them. This CDR3 has 14 residues. CDR1 is SGHRS, CDR2 YFSETQ, per germline. The full variable domain, completed using reference TRBV5-1 and TRBJ1-2, is KAGVTQTPRYLIKTRGQQVTLSCSPISGHRSVSWYQQTPGQGLQFLFEYFSETQRNKGNFPGRFSGRQFSNSRSEMNVSTLELGDSALYLCASSLAGRAEGYTFGSGTRLTVV.

This clone has only a few counts. The J gene is TRBJ1-1, the V gene TRBV29-1; possibly TRBD1 for D (5 bases). This CDR3 is 14 amino acids long. CDR1 is SQVTM and CDR2 is ANQGSEA in the germline V gene. The ends were cut back, 8 bases at V and 0 bases at J, with 16 bases in the middle. CDR3 loop: CSWGRVNLNTEAFF. The CDR3 DNA reads as TGCAGCTGGGGGAGGGTCAATCTGAACACTGAAGCTTTCTTT. Full variable domain (missing parts from reference TRBV29-1 and TRBJ1-1): SAVISQKPSRDICQRGTSLTIQCQVDSQVTMMFWYRQQPGQSLTLIATANQGSEATYESGFVIDKFPISRPNLTFSTLTVSNMSPEDSSIYLCSWGRVNLNTEAFFGQGTRLTVV.

This clone was counted many times. J is TRBJ1-4 and V is TRBV7-2, with D possibly matching TRBD1 (6 bases). This CDR3 spans 15 amino acids. CDR1 and CDR2 (germline): SGHTA, FQGNSA. Between the trimmed V and J ends, which lost 3 bases and 7 bases, there was a span of 15 bases. The CDR3 DNA follows: TGTGCCAGCAGCTTTGTCGGGGGGCAGCGTGAAAAACTGTTTTTT. It codes for CASSFVGGQREKLFF. Together with reference TRBV7-2 and TRBJ1-4, the CDR3 gives the full variable domain: GAGVSQSPSNKVTEKGKDVELRCDPISGHTALYWYRQSLGQGLEFLIYFQGNSAPDKSGLPSDRFSAERTGGSVSTLTIQRTQQEDSAVYLCASSFVGGQREKLFFGSGTQLSVL.

In this sample, this clone turned up once. The chain joins TRBV5-1 to TRBJ2-1; D uncertain. The CDR3 is 13 residues long. Germline V CDR1 and CDR2: SGHRS, YFSETQ. V was pared by 0 bases and J by 5 bases, with 6 bases between. DNA of the CDR3: TGCGCCAGCAGCTTGGGACCAGACAATGAGCAGTTCTTC. It yields the protein CASSLGPDNEQFF.

V is TRBV7-2 and J is TRBJ2-4; D gene uncertain. The CDR3 extends over 12 amino acids. Trimming took 0 bases from V and 13 from J, leaving 10 bases between them. Germline values: CDR1 SGHTA, CDR2 FQGNSA. DNA of the CDR3: TGTGCCAGCAGCTTAGCTGGGCAGCTCCAGTACTTC. This codes for CASSLAGQLQYF.

This clone appeared a few times. The chain couples TRBV7-2 to TRBJ2-7; D perhaps matches TRBD2 (6 bases). The CDR3 has 12 residues. Trimming took off 6 bases at V and 6 bases at J, with 12 bases between the two ends. Germline V CDR1 and CDR2: SGHTA, FQGNSA. DNA for the CDR3: TGTGCCAGCAGTCCACAGGAGGGCGAGCAGTACTTC. Translating gives CASSPQEGEQYF.

As to this clone: This same CDR3 is encoded by further DNA sequences in the sample. The chain is built from TRBV29-1 and TRBJ2-7, with 8 bases aligning to TRBD1. The V gene's germline CDR1 is SQVTM and CDR2 ANQGSEA. The CDR3 is 13 amino acids. V was pared by 1 base and J by 7 bases, with 6 bases of the junction left unmatched. CDR3 in amino acids: CSVEGQGAGEQYF. In nucleotides, the CDR3 is TGCAGCGTTGAAGGTCAGGGGGCTGGTGAGCAGTACTTC.

The chain uses TRBV4-1 and TRBJ2-7; 7 nucleotides line up with TRBD2. Germline V gene sequence: CDR1 MGHRA, CDR2 YSYEKL. The junction had 15 bases not matched to a gene; V was cut back by 4 bases and J by 3 bases. This CDR3 comprises 17 residues. CDR3 in DNA: TGCGCCAGCAGCCTCTTAACGGGGGGACTGGCTTTCTACGAGCAGTACTTC. Translating it yields CASSLLTGGLAFYEQYF.

The table lists this clone with a few counts. J is TRBJ2-7 and V is TRBV9; D unclear. CDR1 and CDR2 from the germline V gene are SGDLS and YYNGEE. V gave up 0 bases and J gave up 7 bases, with 17 bases separating them. This CDR3 is built from 15 residues. CDR3 protein: CASSVDYSGVREQYF. The CDR3 region has the DNA TGTGCCAGCAGCGTAGACTACAGTGGTGTCAGGGAGCAGTACTTC.

This clone was recorded a few times. The V call is TRBV29-1, the J call TRBJ2-7; 10 positions match TRBD1. In germline, CDR1 is SQVTM, CDR2 ANQGSEA. CDR3 length: 12 residues. V lost 7 bases and J lost 7; bases outside the gene matches: 7. The CDR3 DNA reads as TGCAGCGCTGGGGGACAGGGGAGAGAGCAGTACTTC. Protein sequence: CSAGGQGREQYF.

This clone appeared a few times. The chain has TRBV6-1 and TRBJ2-7; TRBD1 might be the D (6 bases). Germline assignment: CDR1 MNHNS and CDR2 SASEGT. CDR3 length: 11 amino acids. The germline V and J ends were trimmed by 6 bases and 6 bases, with 9 bases remaining between them. As DNA, the CDR3 is TGTGCCAGCAGACCGACAGGCGAGCAGTACTTC. It yields the protein CASRPTGEQYF.

The rearrangement uses TRBV29-1 and TRBJ2-7; TRBD1 matches at 7 bases. CDR3 length: 14 residues. The junction had 13 bases not matched to a gene; V was cut back by 5 bases and J by 6 bases. CDR1 is SQVTM and CDR2 is ANQGSEA in the germline V gene. The CDR3 coding sequence is TGCAGCGTTAGCCCGTTAACGACAGGGACCGAGCAGTACTTC. It translates to CSVSPLTTGTEQYF.